This TCR beta chain is drawn from a study of cytomegalovirus exposure and HLA in healthy donors. PCR primers comprised 60 Vbeta and 13 Jbeta primers. The method was immunoSEQ multiplex PCR; TCRdb's version includes in-frame clones alone and lacks a portion of them. In the table there are 150,000 to 200,000 clones, about four fifths of which are singletons. Broader study findings: The study put 150 to 200 TCR beta chains on its list as cytomegalovirus-associated.

CDR3 size: 15 residues. Germline lookup yields CDR1 MNHEY and CDR2 SMNVEV (reference sequence). Trimming stripped 2 bases from V and 1 base from J, with 11 bases between. Concerning this clone: Its target is unknown.

The clonotype originates from a woman in her 30s in good health and CMV-seropositive. The sequenced material came from PBMCs. V and J are TRBV27 and TRBJ1-1; D unresolved. CDR3: CASSLLQAQNTEAFF. CDR3 bases: TGTGCCAGCAGTTTACTTCAAGCTCAGAACACTGAAGCTTTCTTT.